This T cell receptor (beta chain) is drawn from a study of T cells in women clearing cervical HPV infection. About the study: Case blood was drawn when the lesion was first found; control blood after infection became undetectable.

All participants had a single incident cervical HPV16 infection, and prevalent HPV16 infections were excluded. HPV was found by MY09/MY11 PCR and dot-blot genotyping. Clones were read by immunoSEQ multiplex PCR, and TCRdb kept only the in-frame ones, dropping some. The sample has tens of thousands of clones, and its top ten clones hold 9.5% to 10%. A remark on this clone: No antigen is known for it.

Findings of the study overall: Repertoire richness, not evenness, was significantly elevated in CIN3+ cases versus controls.

The clonotype was recovered from a woman between 18 and 70 years old with a cervical HPV16 infection that either progressed to CIN3+ or cleared (not recorded which). The sample taken for sequencing was blood buffy coat.

The CDR3 DNA, read in part, is TGTGCCAGCTCACCCCTTAGGGCAGCCATGAACACTGAA. Translation gives CASSPLRAAMNTE. The full CDR3 reads CASSPLRAAMNTEAFF. The V gene is TRBV18, the J gene TRBJ1-1; no clear D. Read data end 3 residues before the CDR3 end; the end is taken from the germline J gene. CDR1 KGHSH and CDR2 LQKENI come from the germline V gene. The CDR3 runs to 16 residues. V gave up 3 bases and J gave up 0 bases, with 14 bases separating them.